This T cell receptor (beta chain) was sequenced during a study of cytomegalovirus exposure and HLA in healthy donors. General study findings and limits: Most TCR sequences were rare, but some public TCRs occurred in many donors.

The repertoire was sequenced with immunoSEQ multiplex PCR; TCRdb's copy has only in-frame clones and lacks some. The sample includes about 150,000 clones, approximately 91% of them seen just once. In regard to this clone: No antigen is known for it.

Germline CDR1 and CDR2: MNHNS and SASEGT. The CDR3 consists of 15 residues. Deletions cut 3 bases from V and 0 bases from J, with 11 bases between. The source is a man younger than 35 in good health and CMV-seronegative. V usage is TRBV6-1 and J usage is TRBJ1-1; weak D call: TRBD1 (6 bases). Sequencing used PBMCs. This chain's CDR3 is CASSDWTDMNTEAFF. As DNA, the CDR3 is TGTGCCAGCAGTGATTGGACAGACATGAACACTGAAGCTTTCTTT.